The next 27 T cell receptor beta chains were all read from a single sample in a study of T cell responses to AZD1222 COVID-19 vaccine. Profiled with immunoSEQ multiplex PCR; TCRdb holds only in-frame clones, not every one. The sample lists some 94,000 clones, roughly nine tenths seen once, with less than 3% in the top ten. Sample: peripheral blood, taken on day 0 of AZD1222 vaccination. These receptors were obtained from an adult in good health.

The J gene is TRBJ1-2, the V gene TRBV12-3 or TRBV12-4; 8 bases map to TRBD1. V trimming: 3 bases; J trimming: 8 bases; junction bases outside the gene matches: 5. This CDR3 comprises 13 residues. The CDR3: CASSLGRGQGYTF. The DNA for the CDR3 is TGTGCCAGCAGTTTGGGCAGGGGGCAGGGCTACACCTTC.

The V call is TRBV30, the J call TRBJ1-1; the D gene is possibly TRBD1 (6 bases). Germline V gives CDR1 GTSNPN, CDR2 SVGIG (reference sequence). Trimming pared 2 bases from V and 4 bases from J, leaving 26 bases between. The CDR3 is 18 residues long. CDR3 protein: CAWSIPSGDFRGSTEAFF. Here the CDR3 DNA reads TGTGCCTGGAGTATTCCCTCAGGGGATTTTCGTGGGAGCACTGAAGCTTTCTTT.

V and J are TRBV27 and TRBJ1-2, with TRBD1 identical over 8 bases. There are 14 residues in the CDR3. After removal of 6 bases from V and 8 bases from J, the junction contained 11 bases not matched to a gene. From germline, CDR1 is MNHEY and CDR2 SMNVEV (reference sequence). The CDR3 DNA reads TGTGCCAGCAGAAACAGGGGGGTTGGGGTAGGCTACACCTTC. Translated, it gives CASRNRGVGVGYTF.

V gene TRBV7-9 combines with J gene TRBJ2-6; no definite D call. From germline, CDR1 is SEHNR and CDR2 FQNEAQ (reference sequence). V was shortened by 4 bases and J by 0 bases, with 7 bases between the two germline ends. The CDR3 totals 15 residues. CDR3 DNA: TGTGCCAGCAGCTGGCTTGGCTCTGGGGCCAACGTCCTGACTTTC. It encodes CASSWLGSGANVLTF.

V and J are TRBV7-8 and TRBJ2-3; 9 bases match TRBD2. V shed 5 bases and J 2 bases; nucleotides not matched to a gene: 5. There are 15 residues in the CDR3. Germline V lookup: CDR1 SGHVS, CDR2 FQNEAQ. The CDR3, as DNA: TGTGCCAGCAGCGTTCTAGCGGGGTCCACAGATACGCAGTATTTT. Translation gives CASSVLAGSTDTQYF. Full variable domain (remainder filled in from reference TRBV7-8 and TRBJ2-3): GAGVSQSPRYKVAKRGQDVALRCDPISGHVSLFWYQQALGQGPEFLTYFQNEAQLDKSGLPSDRFFAERPEGSVSTLKIQRTQQEDSAVYLCASSVLAGSTDTQYFGPGTRLTVL.

The rearrangement joins TRBV7-9 to TRBJ1-5, with D unresolved. The CDR3 is made up of 12 amino acids. Germline V gene data show CDR1 as SEHNR and CDR2 as FQNEAQ (reference sequence). The germline V and J ends were trimmed by 3 bases and 3 bases, with 3 bases remaining between them. CDR3 nucleotide sequence: TGTGCCAGCAGCTTGCCCAATCAGCCCCAGCATTTT. Translated, it gives CASSLPNQPQHF.

This clone was seen a few times. The chain recombines TRBV9 with TRBJ2-3, with 8 positions matching TRBD2. Germline V gene lookup returns CDR1 SGDLS and CDR2 YYNGEE. The CDR3 totals 16 residues. The junction had 9 bases not matched to a gene; V was cut back by 3 bases and J by 3 bases. The CDR3 coding sequence is TGTGCCAGCAGCGCCTTGGGACTAGGAATTACAGATACGCAGTATTTT. Protein product: CASSALGLGITDTQYF.

The rearrangement joins TRBV11-2 to TRBJ2-7; possible D gene TRBD1, 6 bases. This CDR3 is built from 13 residues. Germline assignment: CDR1 SGHAT and CDR2 FQNNGV. V lost 6 bases and J 1 base, leaving 10 bases between the germline ends. The CDR3 loop is CASRDRLSYEQYV. The CDR3 DNA reads as TGTGCCAGCAGGGACAGACTGTCCTACGAGCAGTACGTC.

The chain has TRBV5-6 and TRBJ2-2, with D unclear. The CDR3 extends over 12 amino acids. The germline gives CDR1 SGHDT, CDR2 YYEEEE. V was trimmed by 4 bases and J by 8 bases, leaving 9 bases between them. CDR3 loop: CASSPVIGELFF. CDR3 nucleotides: TGTGCCAGCAGCCCCGTAATAGGGGAGCTGTTTTTT.

This chain links TRBV28 with TRBJ1-5; D may be TRBD1 (6 bases). V shed 8 bases and J shed 4 bases, with 9 bases lying between them. This CDR3 is 12 amino acids long. The V gene's germline CDR1 is MDHEN and CDR2 SYDVKM. The CDR3, as DNA: TGTGCCAGCGGGACACCTAATCAGCCCCAGCATTTT. Its translation: CASGTPNQPQHF.

The chain carries TRBV3-1 (or the pseudogene TRBV3-2) and TRBJ2-4, with D uncertain. V was pared by 5 bases and J by 4 bases, with 21 bases between. From germline, CDR1 is LGHDT and CDR2 YNNKEL (reference sequence). The CDR3 extends over 17 amino acids. The CDR3: CASSTVRPICRKNIQYF. The CDR3 nucleotides read TGTGCCAGCAGCACGGTACGTCCCATTTGCAGAAAAAACATTCAGTACTTC.

This clone has only a few counts. The rearrangement joins TRBV7-9 to TRBJ2-7; TRBD2 matches 10 bases. Trimming cost V 5 bases and J 0 bases; bases outside gene matches: 4. CDR3 length equals 15 residues. Germline CDR1 reads SEHNR; CDR2 reads FQNEAQ (reference sequence). CDR3 protein: CASSKTSGTSYEQYV. CDR3 in DNA: TGTGCCAGCAGCAAAACTAGCGGGACCTCCTACGAGCAGTACGTC.

The chain couples TRBV14 to TRBJ1-1; 7 nucleotides align to TRBD1. Per the germline V gene, CDR1 is SGHDN and CDR2 is FVKESK. The trim removed 4 bases at V and 4 bases at J, leaving 12 bases unmatched. This CDR3 spans 16 amino acids. Written as DNA, the CDR3 is TGTGCCAGCAGCCCATTAGGACAGGCGAGCTTCACTGAAGCTTTCTTT. Translation: CASSPLGQASFTEAFF.

The chain has TRBV27 and TRBJ2-7, with 12 bases that match TRBD2. V gave up 2 bases and J gave up 6 bases; unmatched junction bases: 8. CDR3 length: 16 residues. CDR1 MNHEY and CDR2 SMNVEV come from the germline V gene (reference sequence). CDR3 sequence reads: CASSLGLAGGPSEQYF. In nucleotides, the CDR3 is TGTGCCAGCAGTTTAGGGCTAGCGGGGGGGCCGAGCGAGCAGTACTTC.

This chain joins TRBV4-1 and TRBJ2-1; D is undetermined. The CDR3 covers 15 residues. Trimming stripped 0 bases from V and 6 bases from J, with 12 bases between. Germline CDR1 is MGHRA and CDR2 is YSYEKL. CDR3 in amino acids: CASSQDNLEPNEQFF. In DNA, the CDR3 is TGCGCCAGCAGCCAAGATAATCTGGAACCCAATGAGCAGTTCTTC.

Points on this clone: The junction and the germline gene differ at one end; a read error may be behind it. DNA of the CDR3: TGTGCCAGCAGCTTGGCCATAACAGAGCAGTTCTTC. Protein product: CASSLAITEQFF. The chain recombines TRBV5-1 with TRBJ2-1, with unresolved D. The CDR3 totals 12 residues. Germline CDR1 reads SGHRS; CDR2 reads YFSETQ.

The chain combines TRBV15 with TRBJ2-5; 7 positions match TRBD2. The CDR3 is 15 residues long. Germline V gene sequence: CDR1 LNHNV, CDR2 YYDKDF (reference sequence). The junction had 6 bases not matched to a gene; V was cut back by 1 base and J by 4 bases. The DNA for the CDR3 is TGTGCCACCAGCAGAGTTCGGGAGGTTGGAGAGACCCAGTACTTC. Translated: CATSRVREVGETQYF. Supplemented by reference TRBV15 and TRBJ2-5, the full variable domain reads DAMVIQNPRYQVTQFGKPVTLSCSQTLNHNVMYWYQQKSSQAPKLLFHYYDKDFNNEADTPDNFQSRRPNTSFCFLDIRSPGLGDTAMYLCATSRVREVGETQYFGPGTRLLVL.

The chain recombines TRBV19 with TRBJ1-5; 7 bases map to TRBD1. The J segment lost 0 bases and the V segment lost 5 bases, leaving 19 bases of the junction unmatched. Per germline, CDR1 LNHDA and CDR2 SQIVND (reference sequence). CDR3 size: 20 residues. CDR3 DNA sequence: TGTGCCAGTAGTCCCCGACAGGGAGGGCTTGGGGTTTATAGCAATCAGCCCCAGCATTTT. Protein: CASSPRQGGLGVYSNQPQHF.

V usage is TRBV4-2 and J usage is TRBJ2-7; D might be TRBD2 (6 bases). V was cut by 4 bases and J by 1 base, with 11 bases left in between. Germline-derived CDR1 and CDR2 are LGHNA and YNFKEQ. The CDR3 runs to 14 residues. DNA of the CDR3: TGTGCCAGCAGCCCCTACGGGGGATCCTACGAGCAGTACGTC. Translated, it gives CASSPYGGSYEQYV.

The table lists this clone with a count of one. The chain has TRBV21-1 and TRBJ2-7. TRBV21-1 is a documented pseudogene. This CDR3 is 15 amino acids long. Here the CDR3 reads CASSKVNQSSYEQYV. CDR3 DNA: TGTGCCAGCAGCAAGGTCAACCAGAGCTCCTACGAGCAGTACGTC.

The chain has TRBV6-1 and TRBJ1-5, with TRBD1 as a possible D gene (5 bases). The germline V gene has CDR1 MNHNS and CDR2 SASEGT. There are 15 residues in the CDR3. V lost 2 bases and J lost 4, with 12 bases in between. In DNA form, the CDR3 reads TGTGCCAGCAGTGAATCGGGGGAGACGAATCAGCCCCAGCATTTT. It is translated as CASSESGETNQPQHF.

V gene TRBV15 combines with J gene TRBJ1-2, with D maybe TRBD1 (5 bases). V was shortened by 3 bases and J by 2 bases, with 16 bases between the two germline ends. This CDR3 has 16 amino acids. Germline V gene data show CDR1 as LNHNV and CDR2 as YYDKDF (reference sequence). In DNA, the CDR3 is TGTGCCACCAGCAGGTTCTCATCGGGGGGGAACTATGGCTACACCTTC. Translating it yields CATSRFSSGGNYGYTF.

The CDR3 region is CASSLTRTGGSQYF. CDR3 nucleotides: TGTGCCAGCAGCTTAACGCGAACAGGGGGCAGTCAGTACTTC. The rearrangement uses TRBV7-3 and TRBJ2-4; 9 bases are a match to TRBD1. This CDR3 has 14 amino acids. CDR1 is SGHTA and CDR2 is FQGTGA in the germline V gene. With V trimmed by 0 bases and J by 12 bases, 6 bases remained unmatched.

This chain links TRBV5-6 with TRBJ1-1; possibly TRBD1 for D (5 bases). This CDR3 spans 13 amino acids. Looked up from germline, CDR1 is SGHDT and CDR2 is YYEEEE. Trimming took off 0 bases at V and 8 bases at J, with 11 bases between the two ends. CDR3 region: CASSLGRGGEAFF. DNA of the CDR3: TGTGCCAGCAGCTTGGGGCGGGGCGGAGAAGCTTTCTTT.

The chain couples TRBV27 to TRBJ1-4, with 8 bases aligning to TRBD1. Germline CDR1 is MNHEY and CDR2 is SMNVEV (reference sequence). V shed 4 bases, J shed 5 bases, and the junction held 6 bases outside the gene matches. The CDR3 covers 15 residues. The CDR3 sequence is CASSSLRGPNEKLFF. The CDR3 DNA is TGTGCCAGCAGTTCCCTCAGGGGGCCCAATGAAAAACTGTTTTTT.

The rearrangement joins TRBV7-2 to TRBJ2-4; D call uncertain. V shed 5 bases and J shed 6 bases, with 14 bases lying between them. The V gene's germline CDR1 is SGHTA and CDR2 FQGNSA. The CDR3 extends over 14 amino acids. The CDR3 region has the DNA TGTGCCAGCAGCGATCCGTCCTTCGGAAACATTCAGTACTTC. As protein: CASSDPSFGNIQYF.

This rearrangement joins TRBV19 to TRBJ1-1, with TRBD1 identical over 7 bases. This CDR3 is 13 amino acids long. Germline CDR1 LNHDA, CDR2 SQIVND (reference sequence). Trimming cost V 8 bases and J 11 bases; bases outside gene matches: 14. CDR3 sequence reads: CASDVAGGRNAFF. CDR3 DNA sequence: TGTGCCAGTGACGTCGCAGGGGGACGGAATGCTTTCTTT.